The 23 T cell receptor beta chains reported below all come from one sample, sequenced in a study of T cells in Graves' hyperthyroidism and ophthalmopathy. RNA transcripts gave rise to amplified TCR beta CDR3 regions. When the TCR CDR3 underwent first-round RT-PCR, the HTBI primer set was used. TCRdb independently ran MiXCR on the multiplex PCR reads; one entry per CDR3 protein. This sample yields 350,000 to 450,000 distinct CDR3 sequences, of which 17% are seen a single time; 30% to 35% belongs to the top ten. Input material: blood. Receptors were obtained from a woman in her thirties with Graves' hyperthyroidism that later progressed to Graves' ophthalmopathy.

This clonotype was counted once. The J gene is TRBJ2-1, the V gene TRBV28; TRBD2 matches at 13 bases. CDR1 is MDHEN and CDR2 is SYDVKM in the germline V gene. With 9 bases clipped from V and 6 bases from J, the junction kept 5 bases outside the gene matches. The CDR3 extends over 14 amino acids. This CDR3 is CASETSGRFNEQFF. CDR3 in DNA: TGTGCCAGTGAGACTAGCGGGAGGTTCAATGAGCAGTTCTTC.

The sample holds many counts of this clonotype. This sequence joins TRBV3-1 and TRBJ2-1, with a tentative D call TRBD1 (8 bases). The CDR3 loop spans 18 amino acids. Per the germline V gene, CDR1 is LGHDT and CDR2 is YNNKEL (reference sequence). V lost 1 base and J lost 1, with 17 bases in between. In DNA, the CDR3 is TGTGCCAGCAGCCAAGCAACAGGGGGAGGGGGATCCTACAATGAGCAGTTCTTC. Translated, it gives CASSQATGGGGSYNEQFF.

This clonotype was detected many times. The V and J genes are TRBV2 and TRBJ1-5, with D possibly TRBD1 on 5 matching bases. The CDR3 consists of 14 residues. V shed 4 bases and J shed 7 bases, with 14 bases lying between them. Germline V CDR1 and CDR2: SNHLY, FYNNEI. CDR3 in amino acids: CASSVRGTPQPQHF. CDR3 in DNA: TGTGCCAGCAGTGTTCGGGGCACACCCCAGCCCCAGCATTTT. Combining the CDR3 with reference TRBV2 and TRBJ1-5 gives the whole variable domain EPEVTQTPSHQVTQMGQEVILRCVPISNHLYFYWYRQILGQKVEFLVSFYNNEISEKSEIFDDQFSVERPDGSNFTLKIRSTKLEDSAMYFCASSVRGTPQPQHFGDGTRLSIL.

This clonotype appeared a single time. V gene TRBV13 combines with J gene TRBJ2-3, with TRBD2 matching over 11 bases. With 5 bases clipped from V and 9 bases from J, the junction kept 16 bases outside the gene matches. The CDR3 sequence is 17 residues long. Germline V lookup: CDR1 PRHDT, CDR2 FYEKMQ (reference sequence). The CDR3 loop reads CASSPPKLAGEVETQYF. The CDR3 DNA reads TGTGCCAGCAGCCCTCCTAAACTAGCGGGAGAGGTAGAGACGCAGTATTTT.

This clonotype has only a few counts. The rearrangement links TRBV4-1 to TRBJ1-5; 7 bases match TRBD1. After removal of 2 bases from V and 0 bases from J, the junction contained 1 base not matched to a gene. Germline CDR1 and CDR2: MGHRA and YSYEKL. The CDR3 has 15 amino acids. The CDR3 DNA reads as TGCGCCAGCAGCCAAAACAGGGGTAGCAATCAGCCCCAGCATTTT. Its translation: CASSQNRGSNQPQHF.

This clonotype was detected many times. The chain recombines TRBV30 with TRBJ2-3; 7 nucleotides agree with TRBD2. CDR1 and CDR2 from the germline V gene are GTSNPN and SVGIG (reference sequence). V shed 0 bases, J shed 5 bases, and the junction held 8 bases outside the gene matches. The CDR3 has 15 residues. The CDR3 nucleotides are TGTGCCTGGAGTGTACAAGCGGGAAAGGGAGATACGCAGTATTTT. It codes for CAWSVQAGKGDTQYF.

This clonotype was found many times. The J gene is TRBJ1-4, the V gene TRBV2; 7 nucleotides line up with TRBD1. V gave up 0 bases and J gave up 2 bases; unmatched junction bases: 9. The CDR3 extends over 18 amino acids. Germline-derived CDR1 and CDR2 are SNHLY and FYNNEI. This CDR3 reads CASSEAGGFLFTNEKLFF. The CDR3 region has the DNA TGTGCCAGCAGTGAAGCAGGGGGCTTCCTCTTCACTAATGAAAAACTGTTTTTT.

This clonotype was recorded many times. The V gene is TRBV18, the J gene TRBJ2-5; no clear D gene. CDR1 is KGHSH, CDR2 LQKENI, per germline. V was pared by 3 bases and J by 5 bases, with 16 bases between. CDR3 size: 15 residues. CDR3 sequence: CASSPLRPPGETQYF. The CDR3 bases are TGTGCCAGCTCACCCCTAAGGCCGCCTGGGGAGACCCAGTACTTC.

This clonotype was counted only a few times. V is TRBV5-1 and J is TRBJ2-1; 10 nucleotides match TRBD1. This CDR3 region has 15 residues. The V gene's germline CDR1 is SGHRS and CDR2 YFSETQ. V was clipped by 4 bases and J by 6 bases; unmatched bases: 7. CDR3: CASSLGTGAFNEQFF. CDR3 DNA: TGCGCCAGCAGCCTGGGGACAGGGGCCTTCAATGAGCAGTTCTTC.

This clonotype has only a few counts. The rearrangement uses TRBV12-3 or TRBV12-4 and TRBJ2-3; 7 bases line up with TRBD1. V was clipped by 10 bases and J by 5 bases; unmatched bases: 15. CDR3 length: 15 amino acids. The CDR3 sequence: CATIQGSNRGDTQYF. As DNA, the CDR3 is TGTGCCACCATACAGGGGTCCAATCGAGGAGATACGCAGTATTTT.

As regards this clonotype: Given a much more abundant clone one base away, this may be a read error. The chain uses TRBV28 and TRBJ2-1; D unclear. Germline lookup yields CDR1 MDHEN and CDR2 SYDVKM. Trimming removed 4 bases at V and 2 bases at J, with 15 bases between. The CDR3 totals 16 residues. Here the CDR3 DNA reads TGTGCCAGCAGTTCCATTGAGATGGCTCCCTACAATGAGCAGTTCTTC. Protein product: CASSSIEMAPYNEQFF.

In this sample, this clonotype turned up many times. This chain connects TRBV2 to TRBJ2-5, with 8 bases identical to TRBD2. Losses at the gene ends were 6 bases for V and 0 bases for J; bases not matched to a gene: 12. The CDR3 loop spans 17 amino acids. Germline V lookup: CDR1 SNHLY, CDR2 FYNNEI. The CDR3 loop reads CASRDQPGLVYQETQYF. The CDR3 coding sequence is TGTGCCAGCAGAGATCAGCCGGGACTAGTGTACCAAGAGACCCAGTACTTC.

This clonotype was recorded many times. The chain employs TRBV27 and TRBJ2-2; 7 bases map to TRBD2. CDR3 length: 14 residues. CDR1 and CDR2 from the germline V gene are MNHEY and SMNVEV (reference sequence). The V segment lost 8 bases and the J segment 7 bases; nucleotides outside the gene matches: 10. CDR3 region: CASRWGGGGGELFF. CDR3 coding DNA: TGTGCCAGCCGCTGGGGGGGAGGTGGCGGGGAGCTGTTTTTT.

At least ten counts were recorded for this clonotype. The rearrangement joins TRBV6-2 or TRBV6-3 to TRBJ2-1; TRBD2 aligns across 7 bases. CDR1 MNHEY and CDR2 SVGEGT come from the germline V gene. After removal of 9 bases from V and 0 bases from J, the junction contained 20 bases not matched to a gene. CDR3 length: 19 amino acids. The CDR3: CASKSKRGFSGGSYNEQFF. The CDR3 DNA reads as TGTGCCAGTAAATCCAAGCGGGGCTTCTCGGGGGGCTCCTACAATGAGCAGTTCTTC.

The chain uses TRBV5-1 and TRBJ2-1; 7 nucleotides match TRBD2. Germline V gene lookup returns CDR1 SGHRS and CDR2 YFSETQ. The CDR3 is made up of 16 amino acids. Unmatched junction bases numbered 4, after V lost 1 base and J lost 0 bases. CDR3 DNA sequence: TGCGCCAGCAGCTTGTTTGGGGACTACTCCTACAATGAGCAGTTCTTC. Its protein product is CASSLFGDYSYNEQFF.

This clonotype occurred many times. The V and J genes are TRBV10-3 and TRBJ1-2; no firm D call. Germline V gene sequence: CDR1 ENHRY, CDR2 SYGVKD. V gave up 0 bases and J gave up 7 bases, with 6 bases separating them. CDR3 length: 12 amino acids. The CDR3 sequence is CAISESPLGYTF. As DNA, the CDR3 is TGTGCCATCAGTGAGTCCCCACTTGGCTACACCTTC.

On this clonotype: This may be a read error, as it is one base from a much larger clone. The V and J genes are TRBV14 and TRBJ2-7; 8 positions agree with TRBD2. V trimming: 3 bases; J trimming: 10 bases; junction bases outside the gene matches: 14. CDR3 length: 15 amino acids. Germline values: CDR1 SGHDN, CDR2 FVKESK. The CDR3 spells CASSQTSGRGVDQYF. CDR3 bases: TGTGCCAGCAGCCAGACGTCTGGGCGGGGGGTCGACCAGTACTTC. The variable domain in full, completed from reference TRBV14 and TRBJ2-7, reads EAGVTQFPSHSVIEKGQTVTLRCDPISGHDNLYWYRRVMGKEIKFLLHFVKESKQDESGMPNNRFLAERTGGTYSTLKVQPAELEDSGVYFCASSQTSGRGVDQYFGPGTRLTVT.

This clonotype was observed many times. This chain uses TRBV24-1 with TRBJ2-3; TRBD1 matches at 8 bases. The CDR3 sequence is 18 residues long. Germline V CDR1 and CDR2: KGHDR, SFDVKD. Germline trimming cut 2 bases from V and 0 bases from J; bases unmatched to any gene: 9. CDR3 loop: CATSDSGQTGASTDTQYF. Written as DNA, the CDR3 is TGTGCCACCAGTGATTCGGGCCAGACAGGGGCTAGCACAGATACGCAGTATTTT.

Many counts were recorded for this clonotype. The CDR3 protein is CASSYGGASGGLYNEQFF. The DNA of the CDR3 is TGTGCCAGCAGTTACGGGGGTGCTAGCGGGGGCCTCTACAATGAGCAGTTCTTC. The V and J genes are TRBV6-2 or TRBV6-3 and TRBJ2-1; 10 nucleotides line up with TRBD2. CDR1 is MNHEY, CDR2 SVGEGT, per germline. The CDR3 loop spans 18 amino acids. J was trimmed by 3 bases and V by 2 bases; bases with no gene match: 10.

This clonotype appeared many times. This chain uses TRBV12-3 or TRBV12-4 with TRBJ1-1; D not resolved. The CDR3 length is 11 residues. V lost 0 bases to trimming and J lost 6 bases, with 2 bases between them. Written as DNA, the CDR3 is TGTGCCAGCAGTTTAGCCGCTGAAGCTTTCTTT. Its protein product is CASSLAAEAFF.

This clonotype was seen at least ten times. The rearrangement uses TRBV3-1 and TRBJ2-5; 10 bases line up with TRBD2. The V segment lost 3 bases and the J segment 7 bases; nucleotides outside the gene matches: 8. Germline CDR1 is LGHDT and CDR2 is YNNKEL (reference sequence). CDR3 length: 15 amino acids. CDR3 coding DNA: TGTGCCAGCAGCCACAGCGGGGGGGCGAAAAGGACCCAGTACTTC. It is translated as CASSHSGGAKRTQYF.

Only a few counts were recorded for this clonotype. The CDR3 loop reads CASSNPRGSIYEQYF. The CDR3 region has the DNA TGTGCCAGTAGTAACCCACGGGGGTCCATCTACGAGCAGTACTTC. V is TRBV19 and J is TRBJ2-7; maybe TRBD2 (6 bases). The V end lost 4 bases, the J end lost 3 bases, and 16 bases lay between the germline ends. The CDR3 extends over 15 amino acids. In germline, CDR1 is LNHDA, CDR2 SQIVND (reference sequence).

This clonotype was picked up many times. The V and J genes are TRBV7-9 and TRBJ2-5; the D gene is possibly TRBD2 (6 bases). Trimming pared 5 bases from V and 2 bases from J, leaving 12 bases between. Germline V gives CDR1 SEHNR, CDR2 FQNEAQ (reference sequence). The CDR3 contains 14 residues. In DNA form, the CDR3 reads TGTGCCAGCAGCCCGGGAGAGAGTCAAGAGACCCAGTACTTC. Its protein product is CASSPGESQETQYF.